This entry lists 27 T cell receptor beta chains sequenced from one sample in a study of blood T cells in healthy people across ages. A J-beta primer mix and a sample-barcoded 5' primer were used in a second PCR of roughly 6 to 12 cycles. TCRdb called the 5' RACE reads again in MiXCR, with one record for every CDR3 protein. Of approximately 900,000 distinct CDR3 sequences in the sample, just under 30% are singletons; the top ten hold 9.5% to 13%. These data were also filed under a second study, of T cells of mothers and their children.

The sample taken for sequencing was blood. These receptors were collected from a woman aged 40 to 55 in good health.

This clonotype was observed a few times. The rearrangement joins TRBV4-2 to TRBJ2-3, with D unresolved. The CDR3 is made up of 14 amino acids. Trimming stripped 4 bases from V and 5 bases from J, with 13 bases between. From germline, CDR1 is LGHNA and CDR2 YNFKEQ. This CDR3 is CASSPGRLGDTQYF. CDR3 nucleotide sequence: TGTGCCAGCAGCCCGGGCCGCCTCGGAGATACGCAGTATTTT.

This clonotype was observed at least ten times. The CDR3 nucleotides read TGTGCCAGCAGCTTTGGGGTTGGGCAGTTCTTC. Protein sequence: CASSFGVGQFF. The rearrangement joins TRBV11-2 to TRBJ2-1, with D hard to call. The CDR3 sequence is 11 residues long. Germline CDR1 reads SGHAT; CDR2 reads FQNNGV. V was shortened by 3 bases and J by 12 bases, with 9 bases between the two germline ends.

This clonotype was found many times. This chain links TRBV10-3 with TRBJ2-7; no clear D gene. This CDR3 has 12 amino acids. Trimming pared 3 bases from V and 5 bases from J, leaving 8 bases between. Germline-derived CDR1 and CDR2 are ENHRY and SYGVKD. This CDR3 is CAISETSHEQYF. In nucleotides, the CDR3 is TGTGCCATCAGTGAAACATCTCACGAGCAGTACTTC.

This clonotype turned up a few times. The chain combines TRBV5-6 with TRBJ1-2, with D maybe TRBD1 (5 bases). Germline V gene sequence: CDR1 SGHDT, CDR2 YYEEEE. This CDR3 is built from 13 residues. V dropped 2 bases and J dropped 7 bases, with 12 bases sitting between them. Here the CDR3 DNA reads TGTGCCAGCAGCTTATGGGGGGGGTCTGGCTACACCTTC. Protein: CASSLWGGSGYTF.

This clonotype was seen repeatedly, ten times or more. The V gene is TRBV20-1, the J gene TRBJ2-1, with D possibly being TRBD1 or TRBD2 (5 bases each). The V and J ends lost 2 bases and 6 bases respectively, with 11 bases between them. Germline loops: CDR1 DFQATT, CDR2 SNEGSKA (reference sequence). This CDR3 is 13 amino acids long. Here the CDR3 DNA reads TGCAGTGCTAGAAGATGGGGGATCAATGAGCAGTTCTTC. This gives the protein CSARRWGINEQFF.

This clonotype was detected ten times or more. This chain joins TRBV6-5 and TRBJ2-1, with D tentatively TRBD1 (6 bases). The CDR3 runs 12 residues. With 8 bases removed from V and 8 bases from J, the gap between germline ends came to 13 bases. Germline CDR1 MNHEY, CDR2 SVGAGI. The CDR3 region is CASVADSYEQFF. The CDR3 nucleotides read TGTGCCAGCGTGGCGGACAGCTATGAGCAGTTCTTC.

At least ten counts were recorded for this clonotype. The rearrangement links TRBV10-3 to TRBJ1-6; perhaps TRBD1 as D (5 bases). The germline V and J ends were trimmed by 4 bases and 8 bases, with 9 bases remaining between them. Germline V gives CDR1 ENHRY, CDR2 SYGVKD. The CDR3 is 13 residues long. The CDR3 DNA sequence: TGTGCCATCAGTGTAGGGGCAGATTCACCCCTCCACTTT. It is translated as CAISVGADSPLHF.

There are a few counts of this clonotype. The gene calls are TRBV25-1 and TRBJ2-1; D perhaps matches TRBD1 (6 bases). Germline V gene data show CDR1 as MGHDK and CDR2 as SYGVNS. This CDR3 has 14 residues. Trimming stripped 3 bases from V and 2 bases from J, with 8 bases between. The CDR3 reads CASSDPGAYNEQFF. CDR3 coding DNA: TGTGCCAGCAGTGACCCAGGGGCCTACAATGAGCAGTTCTTC. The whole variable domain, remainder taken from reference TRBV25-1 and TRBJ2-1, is EADIYQTPRYLVIGTGKKITLECSQTMGHDKMYWYQQDPGMELHLIHYSYGVNSTEKGDLSSESTVSRIRTEHFPLTLESARPSHTSQYLCASSDPGAYNEQFFGPGTRLTVL.

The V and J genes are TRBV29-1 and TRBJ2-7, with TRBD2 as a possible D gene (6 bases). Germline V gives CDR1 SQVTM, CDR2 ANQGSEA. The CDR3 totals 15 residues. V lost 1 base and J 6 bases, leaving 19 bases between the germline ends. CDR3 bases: TGCAGCGTTGAAGGGGCCGAAGGAGGGTTCGGCGAGCAGTACTTC. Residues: CSVEGAEGGFGEQYF.

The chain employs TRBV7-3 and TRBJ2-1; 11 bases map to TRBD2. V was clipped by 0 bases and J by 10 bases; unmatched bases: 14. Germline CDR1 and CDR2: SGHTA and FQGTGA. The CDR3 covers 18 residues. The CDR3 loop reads CASSLTATSGAYTGEQFF. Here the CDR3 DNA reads TGTGCCAGCAGCTTAACCGCGACTAGCGGGGCCTACACCGGGGAGCAGTTCTTC.

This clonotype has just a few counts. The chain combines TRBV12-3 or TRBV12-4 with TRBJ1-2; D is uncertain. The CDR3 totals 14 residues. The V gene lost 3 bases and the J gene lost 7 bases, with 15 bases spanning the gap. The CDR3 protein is CASSFANGPRGYTF. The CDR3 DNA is TGTGCCAGCAGTTTCGCTAACGGTCCTCGTGGCTACACCTTC.

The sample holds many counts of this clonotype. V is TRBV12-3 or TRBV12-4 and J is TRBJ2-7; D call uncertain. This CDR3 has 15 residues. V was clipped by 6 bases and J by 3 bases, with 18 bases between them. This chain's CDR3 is CASSMADPGRYEQYF. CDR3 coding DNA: TGTGCCAGCAGCATGGCGGACCCCGGGCGCTACGAGCAGTACTTC.

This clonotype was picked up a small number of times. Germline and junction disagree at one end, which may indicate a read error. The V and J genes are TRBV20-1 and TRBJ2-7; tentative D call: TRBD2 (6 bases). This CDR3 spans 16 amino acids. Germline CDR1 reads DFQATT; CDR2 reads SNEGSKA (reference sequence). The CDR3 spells CSAGDSGETPSYEQYF. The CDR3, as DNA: TGCAGTGCTGGAGATTCGGGGGAAACCCCTTCCTACGAGCAGTACTTC.

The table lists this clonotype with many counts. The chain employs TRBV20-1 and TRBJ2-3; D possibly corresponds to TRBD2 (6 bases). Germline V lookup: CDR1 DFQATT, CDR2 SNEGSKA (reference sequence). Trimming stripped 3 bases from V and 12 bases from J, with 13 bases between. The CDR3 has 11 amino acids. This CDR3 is CSARGSGRQYF. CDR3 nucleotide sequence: TGCAGTGCTAGGGGGTCCGGGAGACAGTATTTT.

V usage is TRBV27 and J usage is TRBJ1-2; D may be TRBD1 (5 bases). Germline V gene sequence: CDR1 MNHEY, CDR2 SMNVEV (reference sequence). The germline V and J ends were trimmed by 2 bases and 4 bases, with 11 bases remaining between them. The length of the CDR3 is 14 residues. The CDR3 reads CASSLSQRGYGYTF. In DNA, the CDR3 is TGTGCCAGCAGTTTAAGTCAGAGGGGCTATGGCTACACCTTC.

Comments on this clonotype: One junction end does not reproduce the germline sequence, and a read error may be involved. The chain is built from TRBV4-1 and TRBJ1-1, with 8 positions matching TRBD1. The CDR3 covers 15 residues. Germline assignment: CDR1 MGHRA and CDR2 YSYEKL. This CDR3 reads CASSLQGGKNTGAFF. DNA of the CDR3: TGCGCCAGCAGCTTACAGGGGGGGAAGAACACTGGAGCTTTCTTT.

The CDR3: CSATVSYNEQFF. The CDR3 nucleotides read TGCAGTGCCACGGTCTCCTACAATGAGCAGTTCTTC. The chain couples TRBV20-1 to TRBJ2-1; unclear D gene. Germline V gene sequence: CDR1 DFQATT, CDR2 SNEGSKA (reference sequence). The CDR3 totals 12 residues. Deletions cut 6 bases from V and 0 bases from J, with 6 bases between.

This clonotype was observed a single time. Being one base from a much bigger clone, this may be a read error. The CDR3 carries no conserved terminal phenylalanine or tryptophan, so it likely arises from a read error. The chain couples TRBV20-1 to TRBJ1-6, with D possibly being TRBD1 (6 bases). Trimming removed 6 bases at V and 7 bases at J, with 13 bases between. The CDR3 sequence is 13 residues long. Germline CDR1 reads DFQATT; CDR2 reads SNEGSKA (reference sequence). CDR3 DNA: TGCAGTGCCAGGGACAACCCCAATTCACCCCTCCACCTT. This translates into CSARDNPNSPLHL.

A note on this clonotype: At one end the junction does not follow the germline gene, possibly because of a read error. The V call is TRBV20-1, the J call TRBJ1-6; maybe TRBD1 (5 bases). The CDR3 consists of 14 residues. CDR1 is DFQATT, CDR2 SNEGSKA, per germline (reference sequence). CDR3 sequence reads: CSARFTWGNSPPHF. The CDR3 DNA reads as TGCAGTGCGAGGTTTACGTGGGGGAATTCACCCCCCCACTTT.

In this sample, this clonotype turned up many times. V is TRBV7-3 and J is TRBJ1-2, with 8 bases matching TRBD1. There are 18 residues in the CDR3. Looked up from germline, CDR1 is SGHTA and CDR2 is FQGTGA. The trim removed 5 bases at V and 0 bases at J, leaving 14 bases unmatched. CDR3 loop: CASSPGWTGLAANYGYTF. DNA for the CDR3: TGTGCCAGCAGCCCGGGATGGACAGGGTTGGCGGCTAACTATGGCTACACCTTC.

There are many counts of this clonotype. CDR3 nucleotides: TGTGCCAGCAGCTCGACAGGGTTTGGCTCCTACGAGCAGTACTTC. Translation: CASSSTGFGSYEQYF. The rearrangement joins TRBV28 to TRBJ2-7; TRBD1 aligns across 7 bases. V gave up 6 bases and J gave up 0 bases; unmatched junction bases: 8. Germline CDR1 reads MDHEN; CDR2 reads SYDVKM. This CDR3 is 15 amino acids long.

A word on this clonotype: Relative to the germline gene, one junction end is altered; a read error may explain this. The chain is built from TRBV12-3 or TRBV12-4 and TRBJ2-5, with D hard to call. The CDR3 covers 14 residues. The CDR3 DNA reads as TGTACCAGCAGCCCAAGTCTGCCCTCGGGGACCCAGTACTTC. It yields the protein CTSSPSLPSGTQYF.

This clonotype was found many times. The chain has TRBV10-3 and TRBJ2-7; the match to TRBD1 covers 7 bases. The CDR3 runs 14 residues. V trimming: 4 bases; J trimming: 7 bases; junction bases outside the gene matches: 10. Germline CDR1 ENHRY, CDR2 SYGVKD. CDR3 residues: CAISGDSYFLEQYF. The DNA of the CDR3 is TGTGCCATCAGTGGGGACAGCTACTTCTTGGAGCAGTACTTC.

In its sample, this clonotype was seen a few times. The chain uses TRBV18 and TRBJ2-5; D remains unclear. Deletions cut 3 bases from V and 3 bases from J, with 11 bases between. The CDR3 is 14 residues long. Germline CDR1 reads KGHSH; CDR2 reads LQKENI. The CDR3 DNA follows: TGTGCCAGCTCACCGGACGTGAACAAAGAGACCCAGTACTTC. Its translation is CASSPDVNKETQYF.

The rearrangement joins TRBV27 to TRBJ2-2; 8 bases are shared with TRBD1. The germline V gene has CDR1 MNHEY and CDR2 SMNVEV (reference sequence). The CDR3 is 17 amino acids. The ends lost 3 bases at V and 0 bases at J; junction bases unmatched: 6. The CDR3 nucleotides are TGTGCCAGCAGTTTGTTGGGGACAGGATCGAACACCGGGGAGCTGTTTTTT. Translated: CASSLLGTGSNTGELFF.

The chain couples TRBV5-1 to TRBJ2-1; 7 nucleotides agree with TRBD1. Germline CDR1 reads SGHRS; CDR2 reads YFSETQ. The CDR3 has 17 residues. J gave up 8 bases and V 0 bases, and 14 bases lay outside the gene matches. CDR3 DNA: TGCGCCAGCAGCTTGGAAGGGACAGTCCCAACCAGCGATGAGCAGTTCTTC. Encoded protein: CASSLEGTVPTSDEQFF.

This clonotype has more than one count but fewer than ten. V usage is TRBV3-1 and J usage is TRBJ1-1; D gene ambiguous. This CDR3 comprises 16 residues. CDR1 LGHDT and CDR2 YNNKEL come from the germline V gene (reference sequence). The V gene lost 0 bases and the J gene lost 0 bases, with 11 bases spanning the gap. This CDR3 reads CASSQDPGSMNTEAFF. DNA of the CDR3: TGTGCCAGCAGCCAAGACCCGGGATCAATGAACACTGAAGCTTTCTTT.